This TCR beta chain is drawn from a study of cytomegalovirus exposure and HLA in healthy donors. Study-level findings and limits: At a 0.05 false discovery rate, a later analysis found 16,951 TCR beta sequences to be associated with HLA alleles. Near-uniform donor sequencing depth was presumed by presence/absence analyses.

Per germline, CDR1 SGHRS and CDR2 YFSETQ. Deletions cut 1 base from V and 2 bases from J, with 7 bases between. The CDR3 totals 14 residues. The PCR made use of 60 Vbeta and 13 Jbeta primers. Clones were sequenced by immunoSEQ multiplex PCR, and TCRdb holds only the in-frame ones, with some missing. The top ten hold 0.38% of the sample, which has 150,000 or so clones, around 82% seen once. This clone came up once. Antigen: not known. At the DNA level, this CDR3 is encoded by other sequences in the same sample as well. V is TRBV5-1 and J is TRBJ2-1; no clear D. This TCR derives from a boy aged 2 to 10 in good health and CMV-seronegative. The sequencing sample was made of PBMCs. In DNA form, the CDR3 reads TGCGCCAGCAGCTTGATGGGCCCCTACAATGAGCAGTTCTTC. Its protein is CASSLMGPYNEQFF.